This T cell receptor (beta chain) was sequenced during a study of early stage breast cancer tumors. Study-level background: Of some 17 invasive breast tumors, more than ten were hormone receptor-positive, HER2-negative. Eight ER+/PR+/HER2- tumors were invasive ductal; a few were invasive lobular.

TCRdb's copy holds only in-frame clones and misses some; the assay was immunoSEQ multiplex PCR. Of 50,000 to 65,000 clones in the sample, around nine tenths are singletons; the top ten hold about 5%. Deletions cut 1 base from V and 7 bases from J, with 14 bases between. CDR3 size: 16 residues. CDR1 MNHNS and CDR2 SASEGT come from the germline V gene. With regard to this clone: Antigen specificity is unknown.

Points from the study as a whole: Commonly generated sequences made up most enriched TCRB sequences shared between patients. Blood repertoires resembled normal breast more than tumor.

This sequence originates from a person between 65 and 80 years old with breast cancer. V usage is TRBV6-1 and J usage is TRBJ1-6; D ambiguous. Sequenced input: blood. The CDR3 sequence: CASSEVRSTTNSPLHF. Here the CDR3 DNA reads TGTGCCAGCAGTGAAGTCAGGTCCACCACAAATTCACCCCTCCACTTT.